This is a list of T cell receptor beta chains from one sample in a study of blood T cell repertoires in COVID-19. TCRdb keeps only in-frame clones here, not all; method: immunoSEQ multiplex PCR. Altogether about 280,000 clones are present, around 86% being singletons, with the ten largest covering roughly 0.96%. The material sequenced was peripheral blood. The receptor set was obtained from a woman in her thirties or forties who had recovered from COVID-19. CDR3s include the opening cysteine and the closing phenylalanine or tryptophan. The order of the fields is J gene, V gene, CDR3 protein.

>TRBJ2-5|TRBV3-1/TRBV3-2
CASRTGTRSGETQYF
>TRBJ1-3|TRBV27
CASSSRAGSGNTIYF
>TRBJ2-3|TRBV12-5
CASGLFGGEDTQYF
>TRBJ2-5|TRBV5-1
CASSSSGGPQETQYF
>TRBJ2-1|TRBV10-2
CASRGLAGVIGSYNEQFF
>TRBJ2-3|TRBV7-3
CASSSGGLSTDTQYF
>TRBJ2-3|TRBV6-2/TRBV6-3
CASSFQGGLTDTQYF
>TRBJ2-3|TRBV24-1
CATSDPSGYTDTQYF
>TRBJ1-4|TRBV7-9
CASSFGRQGGNEKLFF
>TRBJ1-5|TRBV3-1/TRBV3-2
CASSPQGDPPAQHF
>TRBJ2-1|TRBV19
CASTQTGGYNEQFF
>TRBJ2-1|TRBV7-2
CASSLDLAGEFEQFF
>TRBJ2-7|TRBV2
CASSVQGRYEQYF
>TRBJ2-5|TRBV6-5
CASRAQETQYF
>TRBJ1-6|TRBV30
CAWSPGTVSNSPLHF
>TRBJ2-5|TRBV28
CASSPRGGLLYF
>TRBJ2-7|TRBV7-9
CASSPKDRVYNEQYF
>TRBJ2-2|TRBV7-2
CASSLDSGRDTGELFF
>TRBJ2-5|TRBV4-1
CASSQRLAGNQETQYF
>TRBJ2-1|TRBV29-1
CSVERGGVEQFF
>TRBJ2-7|TRBV5-6
CASSRGLAGDEQYF
>TRBJ2-7|TRBV29-1
CSVDAGSYEQYF
>TRBJ2-1|TRBV5-1
CASSWEGGGYNEQFF
>TRBJ1-6|TRBV5-1
CASSSRGGYPGNSPLHF
>TRBJ2-7|TRBV5-5
CASRPSLRGLSYEQYF
>TRBJ2-7|TRBV10-3
CAISSSGNSYEQYF
>TRBJ1-2|TRBV28
CASSLGHPGGGYTF
>TRBJ2-6|TRBV13
CASRSGDSGANVLTF
>TRBJ2-1|TRBV7-8
CASSLRGGGPSYNEQFF
>TRBJ2-1|TRBV5-1
CASSDGRGAKSYNEQFF
>TRBJ1-4|TRBV4-1
CASSQDWGTVEKLFF
>TRBJ2-7|TRBV4-1
CASSQTIGTSGYEQYF
>TRBJ2-7|TRBV27
CASSLSKPGQGYEQYF